The 10 T cell receptor beta chains below all came from one sample that was sequenced in a study of blood T cell repertoires in COVID-19. TCRdb's copy holds only in-frame clones and misses some; the assay was immunoSEQ multiplex PCR. The data show around 300,000 clones, roughly 80% seen once. Sequenced material: peripheral blood. These TCRs come from a woman aged 50 to 65 who had recovered from COVID-19.

The V call is TRBV11-2, the J call TRBJ2-1, with 8 bases matching TRBD2. CDR3 length: 17 amino acids. The V gene end was trimmed by 4 bases and the J gene end by 6 bases; junction bases not matched to a gene: 14. The germline gives CDR1 SGHAT, CDR2 FQNNGV. The CDR3 loop reads CASSYEAPREGRNEQFF. The CDR3 DNA is TGTGCCAGCAGCTACGAAGCCCCACGGGAGGGCCGCAATGAGCAGTTCTTC.

The V and J genes are TRBV28 and TRBJ2-7, with D tentatively TRBD2 (5 bases). Germline V gene sequence: CDR1 MDHEN, CDR2 SYDVKM. CDR3 length: 13 amino acids. V lost 6 bases to trimming and J lost 3 bases, with 12 bases between them. For the CDR3, the DNA is TGTGCCAGCAGGCCCGGACTTCTCTACGAGCAGTACTTC. Amino acids: CASRPGLLYEQYF.

V is TRBV19 and J is TRBJ1-1; D is ambiguous. Germline V gene sequence: CDR1 LNHDA, CDR2 SQIVND (reference sequence). The V end lost 7 bases, the J end lost 1 base, and 10 bases lay between the germline ends. The CDR3 runs 13 residues. CDR3 coding DNA: TGTGCCAGTATCCGAGTACCGAACACTGAAGCTTTCTTT. The encoded protein is CASIRVPNTEAFF.

DNA for the CDR3: TGTGCCAGCAGCCGACGGGGGGCGGAGCACTCTGGGGCCAACGTCCTGACTTTC. This codes for CASSRRGAEHSGANVLTF. The chain uses TRBV5-4 and TRBJ2-6, with a tentative D call TRBD2 (7 bases). The germline gives CDR1 SGHNT, CDR2 YYREEE (reference sequence). The CDR3 runs 18 residues. Trimming stripped 4 bases from V and 0 bases from J, with 17 bases between.

This clone was seen a handful of times. The chain has TRBV27 and TRBJ2-6; 8 nucleotides line up with TRBD2. The CDR3 totals 19 residues. The germline gives CDR1 MNHEY, CDR2 SMNVEV (reference sequence). V lost 2 bases, J lost 0 bases, and 9 bases stayed unmatched. The CDR3 region has the DNA TGTGCCAGCAGTTTAGCGGGGGGCCGGGGGGCCTCTGGGGCCAACGTCCTGACTTTC. Protein sequence: CASSLAGGRGASGANVLTF.

The rearrangement joins TRBV27 to TRBJ2-1, with D tentatively TRBD1 (6 bases). The CDR3 spans 14 residues. Deletions cut 8 bases from V and 8 bases from J, with 19 bases between. Germline CDR1 and CDR2: MNHEY and SMNVEV (reference sequence). In DNA, the CDR3 is TGTGCCAGCGGCTCCTGGACAGTGATGGATGAGCAGTTCTTC. As protein: CASGSWTVMDEQFF.

The V call is TRBV18, the J call TRBJ2-3; 8 bases match TRBD1. The CDR3 has 16 residues. The V and J ends lost 0 bases and 1 base, in that order; junction bases with no gene match: 3. Per the germline V gene, CDR1 is KGHSH and CDR2 is LQKENI. CDR3 residues: CASSPPQTGGTDTQYF. CDR3 coding DNA: TGTGCCAGCTCACCACCCCAGACAGGGGGCACAGATACGCAGTATTTT.

The gene calls are TRBV7-9 and TRBJ1-4; D ambiguous. Between the trimmed V and J ends, which lost 8 bases and 1 base, there was a span of 8 bases. Germline V gene sequence: CDR1 SEHNR, CDR2 FQNEAQ (reference sequence). The CDR3 runs to 13 residues. CDR3 sequence reads: CASRRVTNEKLFF. The CDR3 region has the DNA TGTGCCAGCCGGCGGGTAACTAATGAAAAACTGTTTTTT.

This chain links TRBV18 with TRBJ2-6; tentative D call: TRBD1 (5 bases). Per germline, CDR1 KGHSH and CDR2 LQKENI. This CDR3 region has 17 residues. V was shortened by 5 bases and J by 1 base, with 15 bases between the two germline ends. In DNA form, the CDR3 reads TGTGCCAGCTCAAGGTCAGAAGGGGATTCTGGGGCCAACGTCCTGACTTTC. Protein sequence: CASSRSEGDSGANVLTF.

The rearrangement uses TRBV27 and TRBJ2-1, with 7 bases lining up with TRBD1. The germline gives CDR1 MNHEY, CDR2 SMNVEV (reference sequence). The V segment lost 8 bases and the J segment 4 bases; nucleotides outside the gene matches: 11. The CDR3 loop spans 15 amino acids. CDR3 DNA: TGTGCCAGCGCCATGGGACAGCCTATTTACAATGAGCAGTTCTTC. Translation gives CASAMGQPIYNEQFF.